This T cell receptor beta chain appears in the sequencing data of a study of T cell responses to AZD1222 COVID-19 vaccine. Study conclusions and caveats: Baseline serology detected seropositivity in only 5 or 6 AZD1222 recipients. Two AZD1222 doses significantly raised spike-specific TCR breadth and depth over controls. White British ancestry dominated among donors, who included more females, and clonal diversity was possibly underestimated. Unmutated variant regions are reportedly targeted by nearly half of spike-specific TCRs.

TCRdb keeps only in-frame clones here, not all; method: immunoSEQ multiplex PCR. Its table lists under 150,000 clones. The CDR3 spans 14 residues. Between the trimmed V and J ends, which lost 1 base and 6 bases, there was a span of 7 bases. Germline CDR1 reads SGHTA; CDR2 reads FQGTGA. A word on this clone: What it binds is unknown.

The genes are TRBV7-3 and TRBJ1-6, with no clear D. The sequencing input was peripheral blood. The TCR sequence derives from an adult in good health. The CDR3 region is CASSLMGSNSPLHF. In DNA form, the CDR3 reads TGTGCCAGCAGCTTAATGGGTAGTAATTCACCCCTCCACTTT.